The rows below give T cell receptor beta chains drawn from one sample of a study of T cell repertoires in cytomegalovirus infection. Using its own MiXCR run on the reads, TCRdb lists one record per CDR3 protein. The table shows about 740,000 distinct CDR3 sequences, with less than 40% occurring only once. The source material was PBMCs. All receptors derive from a human donor in good health (CMV status not recorded). Some clones in this sample may be carry-over from other donors' samples. CDR3s include the opening cysteine and the closing phenylalanine or tryptophan. D genes are given only for firm matches. Rows give clone size only sometimes, using once, few, many, or a class for an expanded clone.

D gene: TRBD1; clone size: NA; CDR3 length: 15; V gene: TRBV28; J gene: TRBJ2-7; CDR3 protein: CASSRRPGQGNLQYF; CDR3 DNA: TGTGCCAGCAGCCGTAGACCGGGACAGGGGAACTTGCAGTACTTC
D gene: NA; clone size: NA; CDR3 length: 18; V gene: TRBV15; J gene: TRBJ1-1; CDR3 protein: CATSRVNQIGGTNTEAFF; CDR3 DNA: TGTGCCACCAGCAGAGTTAATCAGATAGGGGGGACGAACACTGAAGCTTTCTTT
D gene: NA; clone size: NA; CDR3 length: 15; V gene: TRBV11-2; J gene: TRBJ2-1; CDR3 protein: CASLGRASSYNEQFF; CDR3 DNA: TGTGCCAGTTTAGGTCGGGCGAGCTCCTACAATGAGCAGTTCTTC
D gene: TRBD1; clone size: NA; CDR3 length: 15; V gene: TRBV5-1; J gene: TRBJ1-1; CDR3 protein: CASSLVGGWGTEAFF; CDR3 DNA: TGCGCCAGCAGCTTGGTAGGGGGCTGGGGCACTGAAGCTTTCTTT
D gene: TRBD1; clone size: NA; CDR3 length: 15; V gene: TRBV7-9; J gene: TRBJ1-1; CDR3 protein: CASSAQGQLNTEAFF; CDR3 DNA: TGTGCCAGCAGCGCGCAGGGACAGCTAAACACTGAAGCTTTCTTT
D gene: NA; clone size: NA; CDR3 length: 17; V gene: TRBV5-1; J gene: TRBJ1-1; CDR3 protein: CASSWGGLGGVNTEAFF; CDR3 DNA: TGCGCCAGCAGCTGGGGGGGATTGGGAGGGGTGAACACTGAAGCTTTCTTT
D gene: NA; clone size: NA; CDR3 length: 15; V gene: TRBV28; J gene: TRBJ1-1; CDR3 protein: CASSLPWTVNTEAFF; CDR3 DNA: TGTGCCAGCAGTTTACCATGGACGGTGAACACTGAAGCTTTCTTT
D gene: NA; clone size: many; CDR3 length: 13; V gene: TRBV7-2; J gene: TRBJ1-1; CDR3 protein: CASSFRGFTEAFF; CDR3 DNA: TGTGCCAGCAGCTTTAGAGGGTTCACTGAAGCTTTCTTT
D gene: TRBD2; clone size: many; CDR3 length: 14; V gene: TRBV20-1; J gene: TRBJ2-7; CDR3 protein: CSASLAGGIYEQYF; CDR3 DNA: TGCAGTGCCTCACTAGCGGGAGGGATCTACGAGCAGTACTTC
D gene: TRBD1; clone size: NA; CDR3 length: 16; V gene: TRBV4-1; J gene: TRBJ1-2; CDR3 protein: CASSQVTGARVGGYTF; CDR3 DNA: TGCGCCAGCAGCCAAGTTACAGGGGCGCGGGTAGGGGGCTACACCTTC
D gene: TRBD2; clone size: once; CDR3 length: 18; V gene: TRBV7-9; J gene: TRBJ2-5; CDR3 protein: CASSLAKASGTHQETQYF; CDR3 DNA: TGTGCCAGCAGCTTAGCGAAGGCTAGCGGGACTCATCAAGAGACCCAGTACTTC
D gene: NA; clone size: NA; CDR3 length: 14; V gene: TRBV19; J gene: TRBJ2-4; CDR3 protein: CASSIRKAKNIHYF; CDR3 DNA: TGTGCCAGTTCGATTCGCAAAGCCAAAAACATTCATTACTTC
D gene: NA; clone size: few; CDR3 length: 17; V gene: TRBV10-2; J gene: TRBJ1-1; CDR3 protein: CASSESETIWGHTEAFF; CDR3 DNA: TGCGCCAGCAGTGAGTCAGAGACCATTTGGGGGCACACTGAAGCTTTCTTT
D gene: NA; clone size: NA; CDR3 length: 13; V gene: TRBV9; J gene: TRBJ1-2; CDR3 protein: CASSPKSGYGYTF; CDR3 DNA: TGTGCCAGCAGCCCGAAGTCCGGCTATGGCTACACCTTC
D gene: NA; clone size: NA; CDR3 length: 14; V gene: TRBV23-1; J gene: TRBJ2-5; CDR3 protein: CASRRELSQETQYF; CDR3 DNA: TGCGCCAGCCGCAGGGAGCTTAGTCAAGAGACCCAGTACTTC
D gene: NA; clone size: NA; CDR3 length: 13; V gene: TRBV4-1; J gene: TRBJ2-7; CDR3 protein: CASSQGRGNEQYF; CDR3 DNA: TGCGCCAGCAGCCAAGGACGGGGTAACGAGCAGTACTTC
D gene: NA; clone size: NA; CDR3 length: 12; V gene: TRBV10-3; J gene: TRBJ1-6; CDR3 protein: CAISEPDSPLHF; CDR3 DNA: TGTGCCATCAGTGAACCGGATTCACCCCTCCACTTT
D gene: NA; clone size: few; CDR3 length: 15; V gene: TRBV7-6; J gene: TRBJ2-3; CDR3 protein: CASSPLGRNTDTQYF; CDR3 DNA: TGTGCTAGCTCCCCTCTGGGCCGAAACACAGATACGCAGTATTTT
D gene: NA; clone size: NA; CDR3 length: 16; V gene: TRBV12-3/TRBV12-4; J gene: TRBJ2-7; CDR3 protein: CASSPNLLASYYEQYF; CDR3 DNA: TGTGCCAGCAGCCCAAACCTCCTAGCGTCGTACTACGAGCAGTACTTC
D gene: NA; clone size: few; CDR3 length: 17; V gene: TRBV7-8; J gene: TRBJ1-4; CDR3 protein: CASSLTRLQGDYGKLFF; CDR3 DNA: TGTGCCAGCAGCCTAACCCGATTACAGGGAGACTATGGAAAACTGTTTTTT
D gene: NA; clone size: few; CDR3 length: 16; V gene: TRBV4-1; J gene: TRBJ2-5; CDR3 protein: CASSQGPAPRSETQYF; CDR3 DNA: TGCGCCAGCAGCCAAGGACCGGCCCCCAGGTCTGAGACCCAGTACTTC
D gene: TRBD1; clone size: NA; CDR3 length: 18; V gene: TRBV7-9; J gene: TRBJ1-3; CDR3 protein: CASSIRQGLGSSGNTIYF; CDR3 DNA: TGTGCCAGCAGCATCCGACAGGGCCTGGGCAGCTCTGGAAACACCATATATTTT
D gene: TRBD1; clone size: NA; CDR3 length: 14; V gene: TRBV29-1; J gene: TRBJ1-2; CDR3 protein: CSVATGGPNYGYTF; CDR3 DNA: TGCAGCGTCGCGACAGGGGGGCCTAACTATGGCTACACCTTC
D gene: NA; clone size: NA; CDR3 length: 17; V gene: TRBV7-9; J gene: TRBJ2-3; CDR3 protein: CASSSRSAGVGTDTQYF; CDR3 DNA: TGTGCCAGCAGCTCCCGCTCGGCAGGGGTCGGTACAGATACGCAGTATTTT
D gene: TRBD1; clone size: once; CDR3 length: 16; V gene: TRBV7-2; J gene: TRBJ2-5; CDR3 protein: CASSGAGTGNLEAQYF; CDR3 DNA: TGTGCCAGCAGCGGCGCCGGGACAGGGAACTTGGAGGCCCAGTACTTC
D gene: TRBD1; clone size: NA; CDR3 length: 12; V gene: TRBV2; J gene: TRBJ1-1; CDR3 protein: CASSTGQRVAFF; CDR3 DNA: TGTGCCAGCAGTACGGGACAGCGCGTGGCTTTCTTT
D gene: NA; clone size: few; CDR3 length: 15; V gene: TRBV28; J gene: TRBJ2-2; CDR3 protein: CASSFISANTGELFF; CDR3 DNA: TGTGCCAGCAGTTTTATATCAGCGAACACCGGGGAGCTGTTTTTT
D gene: NA; clone size: NA; CDR3 length: 13; V gene: TRBV7-6; J gene: TRBJ1-6; CDR3 protein: CASSKAAGAPLHF; CDR3 DNA: TGTGCCAGCAGCAAAGCGGCCGGAGCACCCCTCCACTTT
D gene: NA; clone size: NA; CDR3 length: 13; V gene: TRBV7-2; J gene: TRBJ2-7; CDR3 protein: CASSSRDEYEQYF; CDR3 DNA: TGTGCCAGCAGCTCTCGGGACGAATACGAGCAGTACTTC
D gene: TRBD1; clone size: few; CDR3 length: 14; V gene: TRBV2; J gene: TRBJ2-2; CDR3 protein: CANRDRESTGELFF; CDR3 DNA: TGTGCCAACCGGGACAGGGAGAGCACCGGGGAGCTGTTTTTT
D gene: NA; clone size: NA; CDR3 length: 13; V gene: TRBV27; J gene: TRBJ2-7; CDR3 protein: CASSLSVLYEQYF; CDR3 DNA: TGTGCCAGCAGTTTATCTGTTCTCTACGAGCAGTACTTC
D gene: NA; clone size: many; CDR3 length: 14; V gene: TRBV10-3; J gene: TRBJ2-7; CDR3 protein: CAISRDGSSYEQYF; CDR3 DNA: TGTGCCATCAGCCGGGACGGCAGCTCCTACGAGCAGTACTTC
D gene: TRBD2; clone size: few; CDR3 length: 17; V gene: TRBV28; J gene: TRBJ2-5; CDR3 protein: CASRWTRLAGTQETQYF; CDR3 DNA: TGTGCCAGCAGATGGACCAGACTAGCGGGTACACAAGAGACCCAGTACTTC
D gene: NA; clone size: NA; CDR3 length: 12; V gene: TRBV19; J gene: TRBJ2-7; CDR3 protein: CASSISLGEQYF; CDR3 DNA: TGTGCCAGTAGTATATCCTTGGGCGAGCAGTACTTC
D gene: TRBD1; clone size: many; CDR3 length: 15; V gene: TRBV7-2; J gene: TRBJ1-4; CDR3 protein: CASSPSTGTHEKLFF; CDR3 DNA: TGTGCCAGCAGCCCGTCGACAGGGACCCACGAAAAACTGTTTTTT
D gene: NA; clone size: many; CDR3 length: 14; V gene: TRBV7-2; J gene: TRBJ2-3; CDR3 protein: CASSLVSGTDTQYF; CDR3 DNA: TGTGCCAGCAGCTTAGTCTCGGGGACAGATACGCAGTATTTT
D gene: TRBD2; clone size: NA; CDR3 length: 16; V gene: TRBV28; J gene: TRBJ2-7; CDR3 protein: CASRTPGLDPPYEQYF; CDR3 DNA: TGTGCCAGCAGGACACCGGGACTAGATCCGCCCTACGAGCAGTACTTC
D gene: NA; clone size: few; CDR3 length: 13; V gene: TRBV12-5; J gene: TRBJ2-6; CDR3 protein: CASAPSGANVLTF; CDR3 DNA: TGTGCTAGTGCGCCTTCTGGGGCCAACGTCCTGACTTTC
D gene: TRBD1; clone size: few; CDR3 length: 17; V gene: TRBV28; J gene: TRBJ1-6; CDR3 protein: CASSLGGTGPSNSPLHF; CDR3 DNA: TGTGCCAGCAGTTTAGGCGGGACAGGGCCTTCTAATTCACCCCTCCACTTT
D gene: TRBD1; clone size: few; CDR3 length: 14; V gene: TRBV5-4; J gene: TRBJ2-7; CDR3 protein: CASSRDRGRDEQYF; CDR3 DNA: TGTGCCAGCAGCCGGGACAGGGGGCGGGATGAGCAGTACTTC
D gene: NA; clone size: NA; CDR3 length: 14; V gene: TRBV5-4; J gene: TRBJ1-2; CDR3 protein: CASSLEPGIYGYTF; CDR3 DNA: TGTGCCAGCAGCTTGGAGCCAGGTATCTATGGCTACACCTTC
D gene: NA; clone size: NA; CDR3 length: 15; V gene: TRBV11-2; J gene: TRBJ1-2; CDR3 protein: CASSSHRRSNYGYTF; CDR3 DNA: TGTGCCAGCAGCTCGCACAGGAGATCGAACTATGGCTACACCTTC
D gene: NA; clone size: NA; CDR3 length: 14; V gene: TRBV28; J gene: TRBJ2-7; CDR3 protein: CASSFSTSTGEQYF; CDR3 DNA: TGTGCCAGCAGTTTCTCGACTTCGACGGGGGAGCAGTACTTC
D gene: TRBD2; clone size: NA; CDR3 length: 13; V gene: TRBV20-1; J gene: TRBJ2-1; CDR3 protein: CSARRGGRNQQFF; CDR3 DNA: TGCAGTGCTAGACGCGGGGGTAGGAACCAACAGTTCTTC
D gene: TRBD1; clone size: NA; CDR3 length: 15; V gene: TRBV7-9; J gene: TRBJ1-4; CDR3 protein: CASSLSWTGDEKLFF; CDR3 DNA: TGTGCCAGCAGCTTAAGCTGGACAGGGGATGAAAAACTGTTTTTT
D gene: NA; clone size: NA; CDR3 length: 16; V gene: TRBV11-2; J gene: TRBJ2-2; CDR3 protein: CASSSPRIEGAGELFF; CDR3 DNA: TGTGCCAGCAGCTCACCCAGAATTGAGGGGGCCGGGGAGCTGTTTTTT
D gene: NA; clone size: once; CDR3 length: 15; V gene: TRBV5-6; J gene: TRBJ1-1; CDR3 protein: CASSQGLAGNTEAFF; CDR3 DNA: TGTGCCAGCAGCCAGGGTTTGGCAGGCAACACTGAAGCTTTCTTT
D gene: TRBD2; clone size: NA; CDR3 length: 18; V gene: TRBV28; J gene: TRBJ2-7; CDR3 protein: CASSPLTGGLAGLLEQYF; CDR3 DNA: TGTGCCAGCTCTCCCCTCACAGGTGGACTAGCGGGATTGCTCGAGCAGTACTTC
D gene: TRBD2; clone size: NA; CDR3 length: 20; V gene: TRBV28; J gene: TRBJ2-1; CDR3 protein: CASSDQSSGTERGTYNEQFF; CDR3 DNA: TGTGCCAGCAGTGACCAATCTTCAGGAACGGAGCGGGGGACATACAATGAGCAGTTCTTC
D gene: NA; clone size: few; CDR3 length: 16; V gene: TRBV6-5; J gene: TRBJ2-1; CDR3 protein: CASSYAGAGSYNEQFF; CDR3 DNA: TGTGCCAGCAGTTACGCGGGTGCGGGGAGCTACAATGAGCAGTTCTTC
D gene: NA; clone size: few; CDR3 length: 14; V gene: TRBV12-3/TRBV12-4; J gene: TRBJ2-4; CDR3 protein: CASSLEGPKNIQYF; CDR3 DNA: TGTGCCAGCAGTTTGGAGGGACCCAAAAACATTCAGTACTTC
D gene: NA; clone size: many; CDR3 length: 15; V gene: TRBV7-2; J gene: TRBJ2-6; CDR3 protein: CASSHLGSGANVLTF; CDR3 DNA: TGTGCCAGCAGCCATCTCGGCTCTGGGGCCAACGTCCTGACTTTC
D gene: TRBD1; clone size: few; CDR3 length: 13; V gene: TRBV6-4; J gene: TRBJ2-1; CDR3 protein: CASSDRQGDEQFF; CDR3 DNA: TGTGCCAGCAGTGACCGTCAGGGGGACGAGCAGTTCTTC
D gene: NA; clone size: NA; CDR3 length: 16; V gene: TRBV7-6; J gene: TRBJ2-3; CDR3 protein: CASSLRTVRGTDTQYF; CDR3 DNA: TGTGCCAGCAGCCTGAGGACAGTGCGGGGCACAGATACGCAGTATTTT
D gene: NA; clone size: NA; CDR3 length: 14; V gene: TRBV4-2; J gene: TRBJ2-5; CDR3 protein: CASSPGGKGETQYF; CDR3 DNA: TGTGCCAGCAGCCCCGGGGGAAAAGGGGAGACCCAGTACTTC
D gene: NA; clone size: few; CDR3 length: 16; V gene: TRBV5-6; J gene: TRBJ2-1; CDR3 protein: CASSLEGAGGYNEQFF; CDR3 DNA: TGTGCCAGCAGCTTGGAGGGGGCGGGGGGCTACAATGAGCAGTTCTTC
D gene: NA; clone size: few; CDR3 length: 13; V gene: TRBV5-1; J gene: TRBJ1-1; CDR3 protein: CASSTGQNTEAFF; CDR3 DNA: TGCGCCAGCAGCACAGGACAAAACACTGAAGCTTTCTTT
D gene: TRBD2; clone size: NA; CDR3 length: 16; V gene: TRBV4-1; J gene: TRBJ2-3; CDR3 protein: CASSPIAGGYTDTQYF; CDR3 DNA: TGCGCCAGCAGCCCAATAGCGGGGGGGTACACAGATACGCAGTATTTT